This T cell receptor beta chain was identified in a study of identical twins. Study-level results: Out-of-frame alpha sequences that twins shared showed excess low generation probability. The models gave estimates that fell short of the out-of-frame TCR alpha sharing seen in monozygotic twins. Beta out-of-frame sequences displayed a weaker excess of sharing between twins.

The V and J ends lost 4 bases and 4 bases respectively, with 13 bases between them. The CDR3 runs 14 residues. The authors used template switching to add a universal primer site and gave cDNA unique molecular identifiers. TCRdb redid the calling of the 5' RACE reads with MiXCR, one entry per CDR3 protein. The table lists approximately 530,000 distinct CDR3 sequences, 20% to 25% of them singletons. This clonotype was seen a handful of times. The antigen is not known. These records were also assigned to another study, of yellow fever vaccine responses in identical twins.

The specimen was CD4+ T cells sorted from blood. This rearrangement joins TRBV12-3 or TRBV12-4 to TRBJ1-1; D possibly corresponds to TRBD1 (5 bases). This sequence was found in a woman aged 18 to 35 in good health. DNA for the CDR3: TGTGCCAGCAGTTACCTCGCAGGGCCCACTGAAGCTTTCTTT. Its protein product is CASSYLAGPTEAFF.